The 14 T cell receptor beta chains below were found in one sample sequenced in a study of blood T cell repertoires in COVID-19. Clones were sequenced by immunoSEQ multiplex PCR, and TCRdb holds only the in-frame ones, with some missing. This repertoire shows fewer than 250,000 clones, around 86% found once; its top ten account for around 1.9%. Material: PBMCs or T cells enriched from blood (not recorded which). The receptors come from a woman between 45 and 60 years old who had recovered from COVID-19.

This clone has only a few counts. V usage is TRBV7-2 and J usage is TRBJ1-2, with TRBD1 matching 9 bases. V was clipped by 5 bases and J by 2 bases; unmatched bases: 6. The germline V gene encodes CDR1 SGHTA and CDR2 FQGNSA. CDR3 length equals 15 residues. The CDR3 protein is CASSEPGQGNYGYTF. The CDR3 DNA sequence: TGTGCCAGCAGCGAACCGGGACAGGGCAACTATGGCTACACCTTC. The full variable domain, its missing parts supplied by reference TRBV7-2 and TRBJ1-2, is GAGVSQSPSNKVTEKGKDVELRCDPISGHTALYWYRQSLGQGLEFLIYFQGNSAPDKSGLPSDRFSAERTGGSVSTLTIQRTQQEDSAVYLCASSEPGQGNYGYTFGSGTRLTVV.

This rearrangement joins TRBV6-4 to TRBJ1-6; possible D gene TRBD1, 6 bases. Between the trimmed V and J ends, which lost 4 bases and 5 bases, there was a span of 9 bases. Germline V lookup: CDR1 MRHNA, CDR2 SNTAGT. The CDR3 consists of 14 residues. CDR3 sequence reads: CASSGGQHNSPLHF. CDR3 DNA: TGTGCCAGCAGTGGAGGACAGCATAATTCACCCCTCCACTTT.

The chain uses TRBV10-3 and TRBJ2-7, with D perhaps matching TRBD2 (6 bases). The CDR3 is made up of 15 amino acids. Germline V gene lookup returns CDR1 ENHRY and CDR2 SYGVKD. Trimming took 6 bases from V and 2 from J, leaving 17 bases between them. The CDR3 loop reads CAIRNREQGTYEQYF. CDR3 in DNA: TGTGCCATCAGAAACCGGGAGCAGGGCACCTACGAGCAGTACTTC.

The chain recombines TRBV4-1 with TRBJ2-1; weak D call: TRBD1 (5 bases). The germline CDR1 and CDR2 sequences are MGHRA and YSYEKL. CDR3 length: 15 residues. Trimming shortened V by 1 base and J by 8 bases, and 15 bases separated the two germline ends. The CDR3: CASSQVGRGRDEQFF. The CDR3 DNA reads TGCGCCAGCAGCCAAGTCGGTAGGGGCCGCGATGAGCAGTTCTTC.

The chain carries TRBV27 and TRBJ1-1, with TRBD1 matching over 9 bases. Germline CDR1 reads MNHEY; CDR2 reads SMNVEV (reference sequence). The ends lost 8 bases at V and 9 bases at J; junction bases unmatched: 10. The length of the CDR3 is 13 residues. The CDR3 region is CASGPGQGNKAFF. The CDR3 nucleotides read TGTGCCAGCGGACCGGGACAGGGAAATAAAGCTTTCTTT.

The chain has TRBV20-1 and TRBJ2-1; possibly TRBD2 for D (5 bases). The CDR3 runs 11 residues. With 1 base removed from V and 10 bases from J, the gap between germline ends came to 8 bases. The germline CDR1 and CDR2 sequences are DFQATT and SNEGSKA (reference sequence). This chain's CDR3 is CSARVDWEQFF. CDR3 DNA sequence: TGCAGTGCTAGAGTGGACTGGGAGCAGTTCTTC.

CDR3 coding DNA: TGTGCCATCAGTAGGGCTAGCGGGGAAAAAGATACGCAGTATTTT. Amino acid sequence: CAISRASGEKDTQYF. The chain is built from TRBV10-3 and TRBJ2-3; TRBD2 aligns across 9 bases. J lost 5 bases, V lost 5 bases, and 8 bases had no gene match. The germline CDR1 and CDR2 sequences are ENHRY and SYGVKD. The CDR3 runs 15 residues.

The chain couples TRBV28 to TRBJ1-1, with 8 bases matching TRBD1. The CDR3 length is 14 residues. The V and J ends lost 6 bases and 4 bases, in that order; junction bases with no gene match: 7. Germline V gene sequence: CDR1 MDHEN, CDR2 SYDVKM. As DNA, the CDR3 is TGTGCCAGCAGCGGACAGGGAAGGACCACTGAAGCTTTCTTT. Amino acid sequence: CASSGQGRTTEAFF.

The chain couples TRBV5-1 to TRBJ2-6; D is unresolved. CDR1 and CDR2 from the germline V gene are SGHRS and YFSETQ. V lost 0 bases to trimming and J lost 0 bases, with 7 bases between them. The CDR3 loop spans 16 amino acids. CDR3 DNA sequence: TGCGCCAGCAGCTTGGCTAGGCGCTCTGGGGCCAACGTCCTGACTTTC. Protein: CASSLARRSGANVLTF.

V usage is TRBV7-3 and J usage is TRBJ2-3, with TRBD2 as a possible D gene (5 bases). Germline V lookup: CDR1 SGHTA, CDR2 FQGTGA. V lost 3 bases, J lost 4 bases, and 5 bases lay in between. The CDR3 runs 12 residues. CDR3 nucleotide sequence: TGTGCCAGCAGCTTGGGAGCAGATACGCAGTATTTT. This gives the protein CASSLGADTQYF.

The gene calls are TRBV19 and TRBJ2-7; tentatively, D is TRBD2 (5 bases). V dropped 0 bases and J dropped 3 bases, with 6 bases sitting between them. CDR1 is LNHDA, CDR2 SQIVND, per germline (reference sequence). This CDR3 has 13 residues. CDR3 sequence: CASSIDRGYEQYF. In DNA, the CDR3 is TGTGCCAGTAGTATAGATCGGGGCTACGAGCAGTACTTC.

This clone was seen a single time. V usage is TRBV6-5 and J usage is TRBJ1-1; D call uncertain. Germline loops: CDR1 MNHEY, CDR2 SVGAGI. This CDR3 comprises 15 residues. V lost 0 bases to trimming and J lost 1 base, with 9 bases between them. The CDR3 reads CASSYSLAANTEAFF. DNA of the CDR3: TGTGCCAGCAGTTACTCCCTGGCGGCGAACACTGAAGCTTTCTTT.

V gene TRBV9 combines with J gene TRBJ2-3; TRBD2 is a possible D gene (6 bases). The CDR3 loop spans 13 amino acids. Per germline, CDR1 SGDLS and CDR2 YYNGEE. Trimming cost V 6 bases and J 3 bases, with 11 bases left between them. CDR3 DNA sequence: TGTGCCAGCACCCGAGGAGGGACAGATACGCAGTATTTT. Translating it yields CASTRGGTDTQYF. Using reference TRBV9 and TRBJ2-3 for the parts outside the CDR3, the full variable domain is DSGVTQTPKHLITATGQRVTLRCSPRSGDLSVYWYQQSLDQGLQFLIQYYNGEERAKGNILERFSAQQFPDLHSELNLSSLELGDSALYFCASTRGGTDTQYFGPGTRLTVL.

The J gene is TRBJ1-4, the V gene TRBV4-1; TRBD1 aligns across 12 bases. The CDR3 contains 13 residues. V lost 9 bases to trimming and J lost 7 bases; unmatched junction nucleotides: 3. Germline lookup yields CDR1 MGHRA and CDR2 YSYEKL. CDR3 loop: CARGTGGGEKLFF. CDR3 in DNA: TGCGCCAGGGGGACAGGGGGCGGTGAAAAACTGTTTTTT.